This record covers a single T cell receptor beta chain. Its antigen remains unknown. These data originate in a study of STAT3 mutations in large granular lymphocyte leukemia. Background on the study: Roughly half of the longitudinally sequenced T-LGLL patients carried detectable canonical activating STAT3 mutations. More than half of T-LGLL patients received immunosuppressive therapy.

The data were produced by immunoSEQ multiplex PCR, yet TCRdb's version contains in-frame clones alone and is incomplete. The sample carries over 10,000 clones, around 76% recorded once. Per the germline V gene, CDR1 is SGHRS and CDR2 is YFSETQ. Trimming at V came to 2 bases and at J to 3 bases, leaving 5 bases not matched to a gene. This CDR3 has 15 amino acids. Findings of the study overall: In T-cell large granular lymphocyte leukemia, about half of patients showed multiple immunodominant subclonotypes. All newly emerging clones after therapy were STAT3 wild type.

The receptor comes from a man aged 55 to 70 with T-cell large granular lymphocyte leukemia. Some clones in this sample may be carry-over from other donors' samples. The chain is built from TRBV5-1 and TRBJ2-1, with 7 bases identical to TRBD2. The sample was peripheral blood mononuclear cells. The CDR3 bases are TGCGCCAGCAGCTTAGTAGCGGGCTTCTACAATGAGCAGTTCTTC. This sequence encodes CASSLVAGFYNEQFF.